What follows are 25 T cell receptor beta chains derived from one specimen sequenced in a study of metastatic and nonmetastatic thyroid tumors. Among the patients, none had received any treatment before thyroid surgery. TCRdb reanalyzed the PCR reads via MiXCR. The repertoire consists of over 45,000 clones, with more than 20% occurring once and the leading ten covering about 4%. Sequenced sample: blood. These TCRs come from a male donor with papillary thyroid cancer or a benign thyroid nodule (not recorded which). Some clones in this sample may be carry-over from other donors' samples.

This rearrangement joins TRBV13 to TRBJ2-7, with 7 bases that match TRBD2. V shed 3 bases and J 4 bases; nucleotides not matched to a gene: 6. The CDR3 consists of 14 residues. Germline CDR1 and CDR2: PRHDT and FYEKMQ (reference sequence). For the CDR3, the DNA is TGTGCCAGCAGCTTTGGGAGGGTCCAATACGAGCAGTACTTC. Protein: CASSFGRVQYEQYF.

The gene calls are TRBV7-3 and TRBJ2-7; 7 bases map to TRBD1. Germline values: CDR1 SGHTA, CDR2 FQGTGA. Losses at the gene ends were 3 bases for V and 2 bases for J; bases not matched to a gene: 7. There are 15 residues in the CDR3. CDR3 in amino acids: CASSFGQVSTYEQYF. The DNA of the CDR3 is TGTGCCAGCAGCTTCGGACAGGTGTCAACCTACGAGCAGTACTTC.

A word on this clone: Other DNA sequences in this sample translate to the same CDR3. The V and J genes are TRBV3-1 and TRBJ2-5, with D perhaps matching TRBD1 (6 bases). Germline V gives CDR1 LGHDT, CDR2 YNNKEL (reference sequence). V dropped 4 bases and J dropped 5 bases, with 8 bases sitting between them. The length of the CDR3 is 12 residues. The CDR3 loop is CASSPTGETQYF. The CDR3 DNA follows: TGTGCCAGCAGCCCGACAGGTGAGACCCAGTACTTC.

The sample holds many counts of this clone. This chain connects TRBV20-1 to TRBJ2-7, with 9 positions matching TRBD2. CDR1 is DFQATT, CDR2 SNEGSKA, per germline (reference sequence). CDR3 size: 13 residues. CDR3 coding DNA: TGCAGCTTCACGACTAGCGGCTCCTACGAGCAGTACTTC. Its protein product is CSFTTSGSYEQYF.

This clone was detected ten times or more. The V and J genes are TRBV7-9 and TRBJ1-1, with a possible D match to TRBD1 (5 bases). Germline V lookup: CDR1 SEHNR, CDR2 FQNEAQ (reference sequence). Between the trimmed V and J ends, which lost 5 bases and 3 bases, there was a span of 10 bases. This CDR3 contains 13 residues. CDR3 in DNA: TGTGCCAGCAGCGTCCAGGGTTACACTGAAGCTTTCTTT. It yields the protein CASSVQGYTEAFF.

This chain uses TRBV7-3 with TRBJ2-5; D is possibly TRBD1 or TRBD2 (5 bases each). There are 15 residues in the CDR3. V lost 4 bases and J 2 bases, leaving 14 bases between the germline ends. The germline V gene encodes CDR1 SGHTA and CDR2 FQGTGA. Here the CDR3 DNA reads TGTGCCAGCAGCTCCACGGGGCAGATGCAAGAGACCCAGTACTTC. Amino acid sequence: CASSSTGQMQETQYF.

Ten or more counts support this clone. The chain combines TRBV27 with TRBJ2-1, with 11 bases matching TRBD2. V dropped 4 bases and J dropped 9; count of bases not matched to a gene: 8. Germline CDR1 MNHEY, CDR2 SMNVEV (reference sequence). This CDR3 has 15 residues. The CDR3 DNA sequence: TGTGCCAGCAGTTGGACTAGCGGGTCCTATAGTGAGCAGTTCTTC. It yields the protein CASSWTSGSYSEQFF.

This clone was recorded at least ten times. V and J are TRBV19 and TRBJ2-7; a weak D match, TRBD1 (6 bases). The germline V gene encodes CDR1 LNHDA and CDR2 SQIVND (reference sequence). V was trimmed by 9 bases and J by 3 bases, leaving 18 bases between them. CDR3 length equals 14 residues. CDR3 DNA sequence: TGTGCCAGACCCGACTGGGACACCCTCTACGAGCAGTACTTC. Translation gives CARPDWDTLYEQYF.

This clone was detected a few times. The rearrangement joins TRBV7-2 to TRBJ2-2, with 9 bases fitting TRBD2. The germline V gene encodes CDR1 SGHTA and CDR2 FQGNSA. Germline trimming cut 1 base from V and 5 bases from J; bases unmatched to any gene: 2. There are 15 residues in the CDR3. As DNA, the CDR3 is TGTGCCAGCAGCTTAGGCGCGGGAGGGACCGGGGAGCTGTTTTTT. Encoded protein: CASSLGAGGTGELFF.

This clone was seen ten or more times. CDR3 amino acids: CSARVGSGDYNEQFF. CDR3 in DNA: TGCAGTGCTAGAGTAGGTAGCGGGGACTACAATGAGCAGTTCTTC. V usage is TRBV20-1 and J usage is TRBJ2-1; 8 nucleotides match TRBD2. The CDR3 sequence is 15 residues long. V lost 1 base to trimming and J lost 3 bases; unmatched junction nucleotides: 5. Per germline, CDR1 DFQATT and CDR2 SNEGSKA (reference sequence).

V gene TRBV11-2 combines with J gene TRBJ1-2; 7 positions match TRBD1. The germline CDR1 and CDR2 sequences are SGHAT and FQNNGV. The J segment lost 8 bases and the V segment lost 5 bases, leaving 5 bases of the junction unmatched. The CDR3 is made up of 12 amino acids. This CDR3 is CASSRTGEGYTF. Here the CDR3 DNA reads TGTGCCAGCAGCCGAACAGGGGAGGGCTACACCTTC.

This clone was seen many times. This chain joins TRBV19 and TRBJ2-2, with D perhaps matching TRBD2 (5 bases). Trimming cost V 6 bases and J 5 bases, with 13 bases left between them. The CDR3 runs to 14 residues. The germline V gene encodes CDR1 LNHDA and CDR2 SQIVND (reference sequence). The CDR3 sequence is CASRSRELTGELFF. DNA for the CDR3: TGTGCCAGTAGGAGTAGGGAGTTAACCGGGGAGCTGTTTTTT.

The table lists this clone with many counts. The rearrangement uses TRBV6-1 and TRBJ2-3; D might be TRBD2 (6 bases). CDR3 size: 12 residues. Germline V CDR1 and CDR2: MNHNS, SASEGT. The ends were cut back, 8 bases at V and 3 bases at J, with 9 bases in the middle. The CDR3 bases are TGTGCCAGCGGGGGGAGGACAGATACGCAGTATTTT. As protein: CASGGRTDTQYF.

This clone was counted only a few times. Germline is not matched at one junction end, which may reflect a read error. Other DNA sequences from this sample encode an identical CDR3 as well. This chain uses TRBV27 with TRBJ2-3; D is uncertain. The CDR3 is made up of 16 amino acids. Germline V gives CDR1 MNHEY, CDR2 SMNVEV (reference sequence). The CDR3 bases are TGCACCAGCAGTTTCTCCGGTCGATTCGGCACAGATACGCAGTATTTT. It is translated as CTSSFSGRFGTDTQYF.

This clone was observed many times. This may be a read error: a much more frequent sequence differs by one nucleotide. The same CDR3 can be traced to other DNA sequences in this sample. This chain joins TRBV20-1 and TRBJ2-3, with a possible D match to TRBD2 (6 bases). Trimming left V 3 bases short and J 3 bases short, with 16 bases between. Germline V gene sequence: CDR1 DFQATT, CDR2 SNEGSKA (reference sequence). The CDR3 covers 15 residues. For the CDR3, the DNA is TGCAGTGCTAGTAATAGTGGGAGGTCTACAGATACGCAGTATTTT. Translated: CSASNSGRSTDTQYF.

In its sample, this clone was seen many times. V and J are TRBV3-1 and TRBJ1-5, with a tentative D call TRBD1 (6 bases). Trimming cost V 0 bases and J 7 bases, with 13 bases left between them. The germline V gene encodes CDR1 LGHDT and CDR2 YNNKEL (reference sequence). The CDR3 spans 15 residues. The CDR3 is CASSQDGGAFQPQHF. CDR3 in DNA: TGTGCCAGCAGCCAAGATGGGGGGGCATTCCAGCCCCAGCATTTT.

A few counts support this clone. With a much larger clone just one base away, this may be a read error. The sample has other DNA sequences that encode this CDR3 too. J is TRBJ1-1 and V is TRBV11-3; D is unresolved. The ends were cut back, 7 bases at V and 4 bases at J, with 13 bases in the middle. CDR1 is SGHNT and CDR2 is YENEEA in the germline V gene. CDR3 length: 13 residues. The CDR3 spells CASTPPGGTEAFF. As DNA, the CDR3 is TGTGCCAGCACCCCGCCGGGTGGCACTGAAGCTTTCTTT.

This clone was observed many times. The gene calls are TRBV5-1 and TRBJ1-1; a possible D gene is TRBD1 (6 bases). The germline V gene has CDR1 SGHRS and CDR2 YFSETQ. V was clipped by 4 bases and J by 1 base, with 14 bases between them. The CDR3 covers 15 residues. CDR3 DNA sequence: TGCGCCAGCAGCCCGCAGGGGCCTGAGAACACTGAAGCTTTCTTT. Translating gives CASSPQGPENTEAFF.

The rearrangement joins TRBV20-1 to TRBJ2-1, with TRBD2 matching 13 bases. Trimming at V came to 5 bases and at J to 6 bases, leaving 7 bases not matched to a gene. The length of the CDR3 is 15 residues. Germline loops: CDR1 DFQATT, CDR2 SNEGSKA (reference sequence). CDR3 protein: CSAGNRTSGGNEQFF. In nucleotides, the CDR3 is TGCAGTGCTGGGAATCGGACTAGCGGGGGCAATGAGCAGTTCTTC.

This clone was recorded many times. The CDR3 DNA follows: TGTGCCAGCAGTTACTCCGGCAAAAACACTGAAGCTTTCTTT. Encoded protein: CASSYSGKNTEAFF. This chain joins TRBV6-5 and TRBJ1-1, with D hard to call. V was clipped by 0 bases and J by 2 bases, with 7 bases between them. The CDR3 has 14 residues. The germline V gene has CDR1 MNHEY and CDR2 SVGAGI.

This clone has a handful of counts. This CDR3 reads CASSLGTSGSYEQYF. CDR3 nucleotide sequence: TGTGCCAGCAGTCTCGGGACTAGCGGGAGCTACGAGCAGTACTTC. The chain couples TRBV12-3 or TRBV12-4 to TRBJ2-7, with 14 positions matching TRBD2. Trimming removed 5 bases from V and 3 bases from J; junction bases left unmatched: 3. The CDR3 contains 15 residues.

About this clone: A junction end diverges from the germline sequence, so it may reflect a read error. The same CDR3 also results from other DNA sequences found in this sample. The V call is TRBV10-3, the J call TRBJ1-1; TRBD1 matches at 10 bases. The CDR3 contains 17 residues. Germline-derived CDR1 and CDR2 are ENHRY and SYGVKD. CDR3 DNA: TGTGCTATCAGTGAGTCCGTCGGGACAGGGGTGAACACTGAAGCTTTCTTT. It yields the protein CAISESVGTGVNTEAFF.

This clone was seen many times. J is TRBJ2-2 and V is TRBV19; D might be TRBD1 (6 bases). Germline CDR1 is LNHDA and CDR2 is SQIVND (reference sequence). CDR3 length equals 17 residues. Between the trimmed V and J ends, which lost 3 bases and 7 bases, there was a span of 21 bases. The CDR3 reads CASSIGFGRGPDGELFF. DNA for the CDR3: TGTGCCAGTAGTATCGGGTTTGGCAGGGGCCCCGACGGGGAGCTGTTTTTT.

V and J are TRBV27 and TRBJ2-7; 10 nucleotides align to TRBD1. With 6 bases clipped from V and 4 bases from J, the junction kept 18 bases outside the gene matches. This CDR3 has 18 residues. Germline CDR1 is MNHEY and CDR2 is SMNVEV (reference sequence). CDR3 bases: TGTGCCAGCAGACCGGGGACAGGGGATCCGAGACGGCCTTACGAGCAGTACTTC. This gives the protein CASRPGTGDPRRPYEQYF.

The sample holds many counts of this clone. The CDR3 DNA reads as TGTGCCAGCAGTGAAAATCGGAATGAGCAGTTCTTC. It yields the protein CASSENRNEQFF. V is TRBV2 and J is TRBJ2-1, with D hard to call. Germline V lookup: CDR1 SNHLY, CDR2 FYNNEI. Trimming took 2 bases from V and 7 from J, leaving 6 bases between them. The CDR3 loop spans 12 amino acids.